These 7 T cell receptor beta chains came from one sample sequenced in a study of tumor and adjacent non-tumor tissue in lung cancer. Three rounds of nested PCR, following a modified ARM-PCR protocol, produced the TCRbeta library. TCRdb reprocessed the multiplex PCR reads with MiXCR, giving one entry per CDR3 protein. The data contain over 80,000 distinct CDR3 sequences, more than 75% of them singletons. This sample's RNA came from whole unsorted tissue. This non-tumor lung sample came from over 3 cm beyond the tumor edge. Sequenced input: distant non-tumor lung tissue. The source of these receptors is a woman aged 50 to 60 with non-small cell lung cancer.

Concerning this clonotype itself: A read error is possible here, since a much larger clone lies one base away. The gene calls are TRBV20-1 and TRBJ1-2; D remains unclear. Germline CDR1 reads DFQATT; CDR2 reads SNEGSKA (reference sequence). V was shortened by 7 bases and J by 0 bases, with 12 bases between the two germline ends. CDR3 length equals 13 residues. The CDR3 spells CSVSLSTNYGYTF. DNA for the CDR3: TGCAGTGTTAGTCTATCGACTAACTATGGCTACACCTTC.

To note about this clonotype: Given a much more abundant clone one base away, this may be a read error. The gene calls are TRBV6-2 or TRBV6-3 and TRBJ1-2; a weak D match, TRBD1 (6 bases). V was clipped by 8 bases and J by 3 bases, with 13 bases between them. CDR3 size: 13 residues. The V gene's germline CDR1 is MNHEY and CDR2 SVGEGT. The CDR3 nucleotides are TGTGCCAGCGCGTTGGCAGGGGACTATGGCTACACCTTC. As protein: CASALAGDYGYTF.

In regard to this clonotype: Germline is not matched at one junction end, which may reflect a read error. The rearrangement joins TRBV11-2 to TRBJ2-7; TRBD1 might be the D (5 bases). Looked up from germline, CDR1 is SGHAT and CDR2 is FQNNGV. The CDR3 runs to 14 residues. The CDR3 nucleotides read TGTGCCAGCAGCCTGACGGACACTGCCTGCAAGCAGTGCTTC. Amino acid sequence: CASSLTDTACKQCF. Full variable domain (outside the CDR3, taken from reference TRBV11-2 and TRBJ2-7): EAGVAQSPRYKIIEKRQSVAFWCNPISGHATLYWYQQILGQGPKLLIQFQNNGVVDDSQLPKDRFSAERLKGVDSTLKIQPAKLEDSAVYLCASSLTDTACKQCFGPGTRLTVT.

Notes on this clonotype: The junction departs from the called germline gene at one end, perhaps through a read error. The V gene is TRBV28, the J gene TRBJ2-1; 7 bases are a match to TRBD2. The germline gives CDR1 MDHEN, CDR2 SYDVKM. CDR3 length equals 14 residues. This CDR3 reads CASIAGERYSEQSF. The CDR3 DNA sequence: TGTGCCAGCATTGCGGGAGAGAGATACAGTGAGCAGTCCTTC. Supplemented by reference TRBV28 and TRBJ2-1, the full variable domain reads DVKVTQSSRYLVKRTGEKVFLECVQDMDHENMFWYRQDPGLGLRLIYFSYDVKMKEKGDIPEGYSVSREKKERFSLILESASTNQTSMYLCASIAGERYSEQSFGPGTRLTVL.

This clonotype has a count of ten or more. The rearrangement uses TRBV5-1 and TRBJ2-1; TRBD2 agrees at 10 bases. The CDR3 extends over 15 amino acids. V was pared by 2 bases and J by 5 bases, with 4 bases of the junction left unmatched. Looked up from germline, CDR1 is SGHRS and CDR2 is YFSETQ. CDR3 sequence: CASSLPAGGDNEQFF. CDR3 DNA sequence: TGCGCCAGCAGCTTACCAGCGGGAGGGGACAATGAGCAGTTCTTC.

In regard to this clonotype: This sequence may be a read error, since a much larger clone differs from it by one base. V usage is TRBV24-1 and J usage is TRBJ2-1; tentatively, D is TRBD1 (5 bases). The CDR3 totals 15 residues. The germline CDR1 and CDR2 sequences are KGHDR and SFDVKD. The CDR3 DNA is TGTGCCACCAGTGATCGTTGGACACGCTACGATGAGCAGTTCTTC. Protein: CATSDRWTRYDEQFF.

This clonotype is medium-sized (0.01 to 0.1%) in the sample. This chain joins TRBV4-2 and TRBJ1-2; no reliable D call. Germline V gene sequence: CDR1 LGHNA, CDR2 YNFKEQ. The ends were cut back, 0 bases at V and 8 bases at J, with 13 bases in the middle. The CDR3 loop spans 14 amino acids. The CDR3 here is CASSQELTMGGYTF. CDR3 nucleotides: TGTGCCAGCAGCCAAGAATTGACAATGGGGGGCTACACCTTC.